The present T cell receptor (beta chain) was sequenced within a study of CD8+CD57+ T cells in acquired aplastic anemia. Study-level background: The DNA of sorted CD4+ and CD8+ cells averaged around 3.2 ug. Study-wide findings and caveats: Researchers reported that CD8+ Simpson's diversity was not significantly different in patients versus controls. Roughly 28 was the count of CD8+ CDR3 sequences that patients shared with controls.

Regarding this clonotype: Its antigen is currently unknown.

The template used for profiling TCR beta VDJ and CDR3 was genomic DNA. Via MiXCR, TCRdb re-called the reads, giving one row per CDR3 protein. The profile shows a few hundred thousand distinct CDR3 sequences, roughly 33% of them singletons. Trimming removed 4 bases from V and 6 bases from J; junction bases left unmatched: 3. The CDR3 totals 13 residues. Germline CDR1 is MGHDK and CDR2 is SYGVNS. The chain has TRBV25-1 and TRBJ1-2; 9 bases align to TRBD1. The source material was sorted CD4+, CD8+, or CD8+CD57+ T cells (not recorded which) from PBMCs. The receptor was isolated from a human donor in good health, serving as a control. The CDR3 coding sequence is TGTGCCAGCAGTGGGGGGACAGGGCATGGCTACACCTTC. Amino acid sequence: CASSGGTGHGYTF.